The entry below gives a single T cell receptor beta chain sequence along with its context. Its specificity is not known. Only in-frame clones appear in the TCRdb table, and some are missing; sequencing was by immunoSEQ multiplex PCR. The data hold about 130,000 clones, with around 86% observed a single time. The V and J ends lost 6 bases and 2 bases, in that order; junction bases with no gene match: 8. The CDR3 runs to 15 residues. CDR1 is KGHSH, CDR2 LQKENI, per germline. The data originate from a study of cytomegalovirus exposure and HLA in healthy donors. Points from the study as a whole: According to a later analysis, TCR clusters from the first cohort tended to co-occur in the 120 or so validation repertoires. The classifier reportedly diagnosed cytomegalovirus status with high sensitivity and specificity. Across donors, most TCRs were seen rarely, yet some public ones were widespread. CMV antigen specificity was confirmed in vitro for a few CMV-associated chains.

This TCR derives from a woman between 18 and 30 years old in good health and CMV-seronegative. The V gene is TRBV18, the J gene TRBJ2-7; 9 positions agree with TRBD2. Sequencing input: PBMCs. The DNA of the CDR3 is TGTGCCAGCTCGCTCGGGACTAGCAAAGCCTACGAGCAGTACTTC. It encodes CASSLGTSKAYEQYF. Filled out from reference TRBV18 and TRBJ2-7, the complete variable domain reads NAGVMQNPRHLVRRRGQEARLRCSPMKGHSHVYWYRQLPEEGLKFMVYLQKENIIDESGMPKERFSAEFPKEGPSILRIQQVVRGDSAAYFCASSLGTSKAYEQYFGPGTRLTVT.